Described below is a single T cell receptor beta chain sequence and its context. The antigen remains unidentified. The data derive from a study of T cells after yellow fever vaccination. General study points: Clones that expanded after primary vaccination mostly reappeared after the booster (96% CD4, 80% to 90% CD8). FACS-sorted repertoires could contain abundant clonotypes contaminating from the bulk population.

In making TCR cDNA, 5'RACE template switching added a universal primer site and UMIs to it. A single record per CDR3 protein comes from TCRdb applying MiXCR to the 5' RACE reads. The sample includes about 300,000 distinct CDR3 sequences, around 10% of them seen just once. The TCR sequence derives from a man aged 18 to 30 who received the YFV17D yellow fever vaccine. The sample consisted of CD4+ T cells sorted from PBMCs, taken 5 days after the yellow fever booster vaccination.

The CDR3 loop is CSVSTSGRDEQFF. For the CDR3, the DNA is TGCAGTGTCTCGACTAGCGGTCGGGATGAGCAGTTCTTC. The rearrangement uses TRBV20-1 and TRBJ2-1, with 9 bases matching TRBD2. The V and J ends lost 7 bases and 8 bases, in that order; junction bases with no gene match: 9. The CDR3 spans 13 residues. Germline V gene lookup returns CDR1 DFQATT and CDR2 SNEGSKA (reference sequence).